One and the same sample provided the 22 T cell receptor beta chains below, sequenced in a study of cytomegalovirus exposure and HLA in healthy donors. The PCR was carried out with 60 Vbeta primers and 13 Jbeta primers. Some clones are missing from TCRdb's copy, which holds only in-frame ones; the method was immunoSEQ multiplex PCR. The data show about 59,000 clones, about 83% seen once. The sample was PBMCs. The receptors stem from a human donor in good health.

This chain connects TRBV4-1 to TRBJ2-7; tentative D call: TRBD2 (6 bases). Deletions cut 1 base from V and 7 bases from J, with 17 bases between. This CDR3 has 15 amino acids. Germline V gives CDR1 MGHRA, CDR2 YSYEKL. The CDR3 reads CASSQGVGSGLEQYF. CDR3 nucleotide sequence: TGCGCCAGCAGCCAAGGGGTGGGTAGCGGTCTGGAGCAGTACTTC.

This clone has only a few counts. V is TRBV28 and J is TRBJ2-4; 7 nucleotides match TRBD1. The germline V gene has CDR1 MDHEN and CDR2 SYDVKM. The CDR3 runs 14 residues. Trimming removed 2 bases from V and 7 bases from J; junction bases left unmatched: 5. The DNA of the CDR3 is TGTGCCAGCAGTTTACCACAGGGGCGGAACATTCAGTACTTC. It translates to CASSLPQGRNIQYF. The full variable domain, with the rest looked up from reference TRBV28 and TRBJ2-4, is DVKVTQSSRYLVKRTGEKVFLECVQDMDHENMFWYRQDPGLGLRLIYFSYDVKMKEKGDIPEGYSVSREKKERFSLILESASTNQTSMYLCASSLPQGRNIQYFGAGTRLSVL.

The chain is built from TRBV7-3 and TRBJ2-1; D may be TRBD2 (6 bases). CDR1 is SGHTA and CDR2 is FQGTGA in the germline V gene. This CDR3 is built from 18 residues. Trimming removed 0 bases at V and 4 bases at J, with 19 bases between. The chain's CDR3 is CASSLTRGLGGRYNEQFF. In nucleotides, the CDR3 is TGTGCCAGCAGCTTAACAAGGGGACTGGGCGGACGTTACAATGAGCAGTTCTTC. Full variable domain (missing parts from reference TRBV7-3 and TRBJ2-1): GAGVSQTPSNKVTEKGKYVELRCDPISGHTALYWYRQSLGQGPEFLIYFQGTGAADDSGLPNDRFFAVRPEGSVSTLKIQRTERGDSAVYLCASSLTRGLGGRYNEQFFGPGTRLTVL.

V gene TRBV5-1 combines with J gene TRBJ2-1; D gene uncertain. Trimming shortened V by 0 bases and J by 4 bases, and 14 bases separated the two germline ends. The length of the CDR3 is 16 residues. Germline V gene data show CDR1 as SGHRS and CDR2 as YFSETQ. The DNA of the CDR3 is TGCGCCAGCAGCTTGGTTCTAGTCCCCCTATACAATGAGCAGTTCTTC. This sequence encodes CASSLVLVPLYNEQFF.

In this sample, this clone turned up once. The CDR3 DNA reads TGTGCCAGCAGTCCGGGACTAGCGGGCAATGAGCAGTTCTTC. Amino acid sequence: CASSPGLAGNEQFF. The chain couples TRBV4-2 to TRBJ2-1, with 12 bases matching TRBD2. J was trimmed by 6 bases and V by 6 bases; bases with no gene match: 3. The CDR3 totals 14 residues. Germline CDR1 LGHNA, CDR2 YNFKEQ.

The chain links TRBV5-1 to TRBJ2-3; 12 bases fit TRBD2. Per the germline V gene, CDR1 is SGHRS and CDR2 is YFSETQ. Losses at the gene ends were 3 bases for V and 6 bases for J; bases not matched to a gene: 17. The CDR3 has 19 residues. CDR3 loop: CASSSLAGGAARPPDTQYF. The DNA of the CDR3 is TGCGCCAGCAGCTCGCTAGCGGGGGGGGCCGCCCGTCCTCCGGATACGCAGTATTTT.

V and J are TRBV28 and TRBJ1-2; no definite D call. From germline, CDR1 is MDHEN and CDR2 SYDVKM. The ends were cut back, 1 base at V and 8 bases at J, with 11 bases in the middle. The CDR3 runs 13 residues. The CDR3 region is CASSLFLWEGYTF. The CDR3 coding sequence is TGTGCCAGCAGTTTATTTCTCTGGGAGGGCTACACCTTC.

The rearrangement links TRBV29-1 to TRBJ2-3; maybe TRBD2 (5 bases). Germline assignment: CDR1 SQVTM and CDR2 ANQGSEA. The CDR3 loop spans 16 amino acids. Trimming took 6 bases from V and 6 from J, leaving 25 bases between them. CDR3: CSVDRVEGDNSDTQYF. The CDR3 DNA sequence: TGCAGCGTAGATCGTGTAGAGGGTGACAATAGTGATACGCAGTATTTT.

For the CDR3, the DNA is TGTGCCTGGAGTGTACAGGGCCACGAGCAGTACTTC. This codes for CAWSVQGHEQYF. The gene calls are TRBV30 and TRBJ2-7; D might be TRBD1 (6 bases). Germline CDR1 is GTSNPN and CDR2 is SVGIG (reference sequence). The CDR3 sequence is 12 residues long. The V end lost 0 bases, the J end lost 5 bases, and 8 bases lay between the germline ends.

The genes are TRBV5-1 and TRBJ1-6; a possible D gene is TRBD1 (5 bases). This CDR3 spans 14 amino acids. The V and J ends lost 4 bases and 10 bases respectively, with 15 bases between them. The germline V gene encodes CDR1 SGHRS and CDR2 YFSETQ. The CDR3: CASSLDIPSSPLHF. The CDR3, as DNA: TGCGCCAGCAGCCTGGACATTCCATCCTCACCCCTCCACTTT.

This chain links TRBV28 with TRBJ2-3; D not resolved. Germline assignment: CDR1 MDHEN and CDR2 SYDVKM. The V and J ends lost 6 bases and 1 base respectively, with 8 bases between them. The CDR3 is 13 residues long. Here the CDR3 DNA reads TGTGCCAGCAGGAAGGCGGGCACAGATACGCAGTATTTT. Protein sequence: CASRKAGTDTQYF.

This chain links TRBV30 with TRBJ2-7, with 10 nucleotides matching TRBD2. The CDR3 consists of 13 residues. V trimming: 4 bases; J trimming: 3 bases; junction bases outside the gene matches: 3. Germline V gene lookup returns CDR1 GTSNPN and CDR2 SVGIG (reference sequence). CDR3 sequence reads: CAWIAGGNYEQYF. Here the CDR3 DNA reads TGTGCCTGGATAGCGGGGGGCAACTACGAGCAGTACTTC.

The chain joins TRBV4-2 to TRBJ2-5, with 13 bases that match TRBD2. With the DNA end fitting TRBJ2-7 better, the J assignment may be wrong. CDR3 length: 18 amino acids. CDR1 and CDR2 (germline): LGHNA, YNFKEQ. CDR3: CASSQRSGTSGANYEQYF. In DNA form, the CDR3 reads TGTGCCAGCAGCCAAAGATCCGGGACTAGCGGGGCCAACTACGAGCAGTACTTC.

This clone was counted once. The chain combines TRBV5-8 with TRBJ1-6, with TRBD1 matching 9 bases. The J segment lost 6 bases and the V segment lost 0 bases, leaving 1 base of the junction unmatched. CDR1 SGHTS and CDR2 YDEGEE come from the germline V gene. CDR3 length: 15 amino acids. As DNA, the CDR3 is TGTGCCAGCAGCTTGGAGGGACAGGGTAATTCACCCCTCCACTTT. Protein sequence: CASSLEGQGNSPLHF.

V gene TRBV28 combines with J gene TRBJ1-1; perhaps TRBD1 as D (6 bases). Germline CDR1 reads MDHEN; CDR2 reads SYDVKM. The CDR3 is 11 residues long. Trimming removed 3 bases at V and 11 bases at J, with 10 bases between. The CDR3 here is CASSLDSWAFF. The CDR3, as DNA: TGTGCCAGCAGTTTGGACAGTTGGGCTTTCTTT.

This chain links TRBV30 with TRBJ1-1; D unresolved. This CDR3 region has 14 residues. The V end lost 1 base, the J end lost 0 bases, and 9 bases lay between the germline ends. The germline CDR1 and CDR2 sequences are GTSNPN and SVGIG (reference sequence). The CDR3 sequence: CAWSAGVLNTEAFF. The CDR3 bases are TGTGCCTGGAGTGCCGGGGTTCTGAACACTGAAGCTTTCTTT.

The chain links TRBV7-2 to TRBJ2-5, with a tentative D call TRBD1 (6 bases). Germline CDR1 SGHTA, CDR2 FQGNSA. The V end lost 2 bases, the J end lost 0 bases, and 7 bases lay between the germline ends. The CDR3 consists of 14 residues. The CDR3 DNA follows: TGTGCCAGCAGCTTACAGGGGAACCAAGAGACCCAGTACTTC. As protein: CASSLQGNQETQYF.

The V call is TRBV7-3, the J call TRBJ2-7; 9 nucleotides align to TRBD1. V was pared by 5 bases and J by 5 bases, with 4 bases of the junction left unmatched. This CDR3 spans 13 amino acids. Germline assignment: CDR1 SGHTA and CDR2 FQGTGA. CDR3 amino acids: CASSRDRVDEQYF. The CDR3 nucleotides are TGTGCCAGCAGCCGGGACAGGGTCGACGAGCAGTACTTC.

The V and J genes are TRBV11-3 and TRBJ2-3; D perhaps matches TRBD2 (5 bases). CDR3 length: 16 amino acids. Germline CDR1 SGHNT, CDR2 YENEEA. With 7 bases removed from V and 4 bases from J, the gap between germline ends came to 21 bases. The CDR3, as DNA: TGTGCCAGCATGCTCGGAGCGGTCGGATTCGCAGATACGCAGTATTTT. Its protein is CASMLGAVGFADTQYF.

The rearrangement joins TRBV5-1 to TRBJ1-1, with a possible D match to TRBD1 (6 bases). Per the germline V gene, CDR1 is SGHRS and CDR2 is YFSETQ. The CDR3 is made up of 14 amino acids. CDR3 nucleotide sequence: TGCCCCAAGTGGACAGACGCACACCTAGAAGAAGCTTTCTTT. Translating it yields CPKWTDAHLEEAFF.

DNA of the CDR3: TGTGCCAGCAGTGACCGGGACAGGGAGGGATCCTACGAGCAGTACTTC. It yields the protein CASSDRDREGSYEQYF. The chain couples TRBV25-1 to TRBJ2-7; the match to TRBD1 covers 9 bases. CDR1 and CDR2 (germline): MGHDK, SYGVNS. With V trimmed by 3 bases and J by 1 base, 7 bases remained unmatched. The CDR3 loop spans 16 amino acids.

The chain is built from TRBV7-2 and TRBJ2-5, with 12 bases matching TRBD1. Germline CDR1 is SGHTA and CDR2 is FQGNSA. The V and J ends lost 6 bases and 5 bases, in that order; junction bases with no gene match: 10. The CDR3 covers 16 residues. The CDR3 loop is CASSDLGTGGVETQYF. In nucleotides, the CDR3 is TGTGCCAGCAGTGATCTCGGGACAGGGGGCGTTGAGACCCAGTACTTC.